This TCR beta chain was captured in a study of blood T cells in healthy people across ages. Regarding the study as a whole: It was the long-lived donors that had more naive CD4+ cells and higher diversity than aged donors.

Germline V gene data show CDR1 as SGHTA and CDR2 as FQGNSA. The V and J ends lost 1 base and 5 bases respectively, with 11 bases between them. CDR3 length: 14 residues. Together with a sample-barcoded 5' primer, a J-beta primer mix was included in a second PCR lasting about 7 to 11 cycles. Every cDNA was tagged by a template-switch adaptor with 12 random nucleotides. TCRdb ran MiXCR on the 5' RACE reads and lists one entry per CDR3 protein. The data hold approximately 960,000 distinct CDR3 sequences, with approximately 32% observed a single time. On this clonotype itself: Antigen: not known.

These sequences were also reported in another study, on T cells of mothers and their children. In that study: The study sampled three healthy Caucasian mothers and their six children.

The TCR comes from a woman aged 40 to 50 in good health. Material: blood. The rearrangement uses TRBV7-2 and TRBJ2-5; maybe TRBD2 (5 bases). The CDR3 loop reads CASSLVGNAETQYF. The CDR3 coding sequence is TGTGCCAGCAGCTTAGTCGGGAACGCGGAGACCCAGTACTTC. The full variable domain, with the rest looked up from reference TRBV7-2 and TRBJ2-5, is GAGVSQSPSNKVTEKGKDVELRCDPISGHTALYWYRQSLGQGLEFLIYFQGNSAPDKSGLPSDRFSAERTGGSVSTLTIQRTQQEDSAVYLCASSLVGNAETQYFGPGTRLLVL.